This record concerns one T cell receptor (beta chain) sequence. Its target is unknown. Trimming removed 0 bases at V and 1 base at J, with 11 bases between. CDR1 and CDR2 from the germline V gene are SGDLS and YYNGEE. This CDR3 region has 16 residues. Some clones are missing from TCRdb's copy, which holds only in-frame ones; the method was immunoSEQ multiplex PCR. The sample holds around 67,000 clones, over 75% seen once. The data stem from a study of OX40 agonist ivuxolimab in advanced cancers. Findings of the study overall: CD4+ and CD8+ blood T cells expanded clonally by week 6 at 0.1 to 3.0 mg/kg.

Individuals having autoimmune disease history or systemic immunosuppression were not enrolled. This receptor was identified in an adult with an advanced solid tumor such as melanoma, head and neck, liver or kidney cancer. The chain uses TRBV9 and TRBJ2-4; a weak D match, TRBD2 (6 bases). The specimen was CD4+ or CD8+ T cells sorted from blood, collected in a trial of the OX40 agonist ivuxolimab. CDR3 in DNA: TGTGCCAGCAGCGTAGGGACACGGGAGGCCAAAAACATTCAGTACTTC. Amino acids: CASSVGTREAKNIQYF. Full variable domain (outside the CDR3, taken from reference TRBV9 and TRBJ2-4): DSGVTQTPKHLITATGQRVTLRCSPRSGDLSVYWYQQSLDQGLQFLIQYYNGEERAKGNILERFSAQQFPDLHSELNLSSLELGDSALYFCASSVGTREAKNIQYFGAGTRLSVL.